The entry below gives a single T cell receptor (beta chain) sequence along with its context. Its antigen is unidentified. The sample is drawn from a study of shared clonotypes between healthy human individuals. General observations from the study: Read depth was anticipated to influence clonotype sharing among donors. The sampled material consisted only of blood, and tissue repertoires are likely to differ.

Terminally differentiated effector memory CD45RA+ cells were excluded by CCR7 positive selection of CD45RO-negative cells. After removal of 11 bases from V and 0 bases from J, the junction contained 13 bases not matched to a gene. This CDR3 region has 16 residues. CDR1 and CDR2 (germline): MDHEN, SYDVKM. The method was immunoSEQ multiplex PCR; TCRdb's version includes in-frame clones alone and lacks a portion of them. The table shows around 2.1 million clones, with about 93% occurring only once. The TCR comes from a man aged 18 to 35 in good health. Some clones in this sample may be carry-over from other donors' samples. The chain recombines TRBV28 with TRBJ2-3; 8 bases line up with TRBD2. The sample comprised naive CD8+ T cells from PBMCs. The chain's CDR3 is CAGGGRTELSTDTQYF. CDR3 DNA sequence: TGTGCCGGCGGCGGGAGGACGGAATTAAGCACAGATACGCAGTATTTT. Together with reference TRBV28 and TRBJ2-3, the CDR3 gives the full variable domain: DVKVTQSSRYLVKRTGEKVFLECVQDMDHENMFWYRQDPGLGLRLIYFSYDVKMKEKGDIPEGYSVSREKKERFSLILESASTNQTSMYLCAGGGRTELSTDTQYFGPGTRLTVL.